This paragraph reports one T cell receptor beta chain. Antigen: not known. This sample is part of a study of blood T cells in healthy people across ages. PBMCs were isolated at a quantity of at least 6 million per sample. PCR was performed a second time for about 6 to 12 cycles using a sample-barcoded 5' primer and a J-beta primer mix. TCRdb called the 5' RACE reads again in MiXCR, with one record for every CDR3 protein. The sample has around 990,000 distinct CDR3 sequences; 35% to 40% are singletons. Study-level findings and limits: Naive CD4+ cells and diversity were both higher in long-lived donors than in aged donors. Using unsorted PBMCs precluded a conclusive naive versus antigen-experienced comparison.

The germline V and J ends were trimmed by 0 bases and 0 bases, with 8 bases remaining between them. Germline CDR1 reads MGHRA; CDR2 reads YSYEKL. There are 15 residues in the CDR3. This TCR was recovered from a man between 18 and 35 years old in good health. The sequencing sample was made of blood. The chain carries TRBV4-1 and TRBJ1-1; D remains ambiguous. The CDR3 region is CASSQDGPLNTEAFF. In nucleotides, the CDR3 is TGCGCCAGCAGCCAAGATGGTCCCTTGAACACTGAAGCTTTCTTT.